The 25 T cell receptor beta chains below come from one sample, sequenced in a study of hypomethylating agent response in myelodysplastic syndrome. Measured with immunoSEQ multiplex PCR; TCRdb has only the in-frame clones, and not every one. Here the sample spans about 3,000 clones, around 79% being singletons. This material consisted of bone marrow, taken before or after starting hypomethylating agent treatment for myelodysplastic syndrome (not recorded which). These receptors were taken from a human donor with myelodysplastic syndrome.

CDR3 nucleotide sequence: TGTGCCAGCAGTTACTCCGGGGGTAACTATGGCTACACCTTC. Protein sequence: CASSYSGGNYGYTF. The chain uses TRBV6-6 and TRBJ1-2; D might be TRBD1 (5 bases). Trimming took off 0 bases at V and 1 base at J, with 6 bases between the two ends. CDR1 is MNHNY, CDR2 SVGAGI, per germline (reference sequence). The CDR3 is 14 residues long.

The rearrangement links TRBV27 to TRBJ1-1; 8 nucleotides match TRBD1. The CDR3 covers 15 residues. Germline V CDR1 and CDR2: MNHEY, SMNVEV (reference sequence). The V gene end was trimmed by 5 bases and the J gene end by 0 bases; junction bases not matched to a gene: 5. For the CDR3, the DNA is TGTGCCAGCAGTACCCAGGGACAGGTGAACACTGAAGCTTTCTTT. Translated, it gives CASSTQGQVNTEAFF.

This clone occurred a few times. This rearrangement joins TRBV7-2 to TRBJ1-2; possibly TRBD1 for D (6 bases). Trimming cost V 4 bases and J 1 base, with 13 bases left between them. Germline V gene data show CDR1 as SGHTA and CDR2 as FQGNSA. This CDR3 is 15 amino acids long. The CDR3 reads CASSSSNRDNYGYTF. In DNA, the CDR3 is TGTGCCAGCAGCTCATCGAACAGGGATAACTATGGCTACACCTTC.

This chain connects TRBV11-2 to TRBJ1-2; D gene ambiguous. The V gene lost 6 bases and the J gene lost 0 bases, with 14 bases spanning the gap. The CDR3 is 15 residues long. Germline lookup yields CDR1 SGHAT and CDR2 FQNNGV. The CDR3 protein is CASSSSVLANYGYTF. The CDR3 coding sequence is TGTGCCAGCAGTAGCTCAGTTTTAGCTAACTATGGCTACACCTTC.

The rearrangement uses TRBV7-2 and TRBJ1-4, with TRBD1 matching 8 bases. From germline, CDR1 is SGHTA and CDR2 FQGNSA. The CDR3 is made up of 15 amino acids. Trimming took 6 bases from V and 4 from J; bases not matched to a gene: 7. The CDR3 nucleotides are TGTGCCAGCAGACCCGGACAGGGCAATAATGAAAAACTGTTTTTT. Amino acids: CASRPGQGNNEKLFF. Together with reference TRBV7-2 and TRBJ1-4, the CDR3 gives the full variable domain: GAGVSQSPSNKVTEKGKDVELRCDPISGHTALYWYRQSLGQGLEFLIYFQGNSAPDKSGLPSDRFSAERTGGSVSTLTIQRTQQEDSAVYLCASRPGQGNNEKLFFGSGTQLSVL.

This clone was seen a handful of times. This rearrangement joins TRBV7-2 to TRBJ2-7, with TRBD1 as a possible D gene (5 bases). Deletions cut 5 bases from V and 2 bases from J, with 13 bases between. Germline CDR1 reads SGHTA; CDR2 reads FQGNSA. The CDR3 consists of 14 residues. The CDR3 sequence: CASSPDNRPYEQYF. The CDR3 DNA is TGTGCCAGCAGCCCGGACAACCGCCCCTACGAGCAGTACTTC.

There are a few counts of this clone. The rearrangement links TRBV10-3 to TRBJ1-2; TRBD1 aligns across 7 bases. CDR1 is ENHRY and CDR2 is SYGVKD in the germline V gene. The CDR3 has 15 residues. V shed 7 bases, J shed 4 bases, and the junction held 12 bases outside the gene matches. The chain's CDR3 is CAINPQGRESYGYTF. The CDR3 bases are TGTGCCATCAATCCACAGGGGCGGGAGAGCTATGGCTACACCTTC.

The chain has TRBV5-4 and TRBJ2-2, with TRBD1 matching 9 bases. With V trimmed by 2 bases and J by 2 bases, 4 bases remained unmatched. The CDR3 loop spans 16 amino acids. CDR1 SGHNT and CDR2 YYREEE come from the germline V gene (reference sequence). CDR3 sequence reads: CASSLRTGVNTGELFF. The CDR3 nucleotides read TGTGCCAGCAGCTTAAGGACAGGGGTTAACACCGGGGAGCTGTTTTTT.

The chain combines TRBV25-1 with TRBJ1-6, with 7 bases identical to TRBD1. The CDR3 totals 13 residues. Germline V gene data show CDR1 as MGHDK and CDR2 as SYGVNS. V was clipped by 5 bases and J by 8 bases; unmatched bases: 3. The CDR3 loop is CASSRTGDSPLHF. The CDR3 bases are TGTGCCAGCAGTCGCACAGGGGATTCACCCCTCCACTTT.

V gene TRBV6-6 combines with J gene TRBJ2-3; D might be TRBD1 (6 bases). Per germline, CDR1 MNHNY and CDR2 SVGAGI (reference sequence). This CDR3 contains 14 residues. The V end was cut by 5 bases, the J end by 2 bases, with 11 bases between. CDR3 bases: TGTGCCAGCAGTGGGACACCCCCCACAGATACGCAGTATTTT. Protein sequence: CASSGTPPTDTQYF.

The chain uses TRBV7-2 and TRBJ2-5; D is ambiguous. V lost 5 bases, J lost 5 bases, and 9 bases lay in between. CDR1 and CDR2 (germline): SGHTA, FQGNSA. CDR3 size: 12 residues. The CDR3 reads CASSPYGETQYF. The CDR3 bases are TGTGCCAGCAGCCCTTACGGCGAGACCCAGTACTTC.

The V call is TRBV4-3, the J call TRBJ1-5; perhaps TRBD1 as D (5 bases). This CDR3 comprises 16 residues. CDR1 is LGHNA and CDR2 is YSLEER in the germline V gene. Between the trimmed V and J ends, which lost 0 bases and 1 base, there was a span of 10 bases. CDR3 nucleotides: TGCGCCAGCAGCCAAGATATCGGGGGGAGCAATCAGCCCCAGCATTTT. It specifies CASSQDIGGSNQPQHF.

V usage is TRBV5-4 and J usage is TRBJ1-6; the D gene is possibly TRBD1 (6 bases). V was shortened by 0 bases and J by 9 bases, with 16 bases between the two germline ends. Germline V gives CDR1 SGHNT, CDR2 YYREEE (reference sequence). The CDR3 totals 16 residues. The CDR3 sequence is CASSLGAGAGGSPLHF. The CDR3 region has the DNA TGTGCCAGCAGCTTGGGGGCAGGGGCGGGTGGTTCACCCCTCCACTTT.

This chain joins TRBV11-3 and TRBJ1-2; 7 bases match TRBD1. CDR1 is SGHNT, CDR2 YENEEA, per germline. V lost 5 bases to trimming and J lost 4 bases; unmatched junction nucleotides: 7. The CDR3 covers 14 residues. The CDR3 coding sequence is TGTGCCAGCAGCCCACTCGGGACAGCCTATGGCTACACCTTC. Translation gives CASSPLGTAYGYTF.

This clone turned up a few times. The rearrangement uses TRBV7-9 and TRBJ1-2, with TRBD1 matching over 7 bases. The CDR3 loop spans 12 amino acids. The trim removed 5 bases at V and 5 bases at J, leaving 2 bases unmatched. The germline V gene encodes CDR1 SEHNR and CDR2 FQNEAQ (reference sequence). CDR3 amino acids: CASSTTGYGYTF. The DNA of the CDR3 is TGTGCCAGCAGCACGACAGGGTATGGCTACACCTTC.

This sequence joins TRBV9 and TRBJ2-3, with 8 bases lining up with TRBD1. The ends lost 2 bases at V and 3 bases at J; junction bases unmatched: 14. Germline-derived CDR1 and CDR2 are SGDLS and YYNGEE. The CDR3 extends over 18 amino acids. The CDR3 DNA sequence: TGTGCCAGCAGCGTCCAACCTCGGACAGGGAGTAGGACAGATACGCAGTATTTT. Protein: CASSVQPRTGSRTDTQYF.

This chain joins TRBV9 and TRBJ1-2; D gene unclear. This CDR3 comprises 16 residues. The germline V gene encodes CDR1 SGDLS and CDR2 YYNGEE. V lost 1 base, J lost 1 base, and 14 bases lay in between. The CDR3 spells CASSVSADTFNYGYTF. Written as DNA, the CDR3 is TGTGCCAGCAGCGTATCGGCAGACACGTTTAACTATGGCTACACCTTC.

The chain carries TRBV5-4 and TRBJ1-4; 8 nucleotides agree with TRBD1. V was pared by 4 bases and J by 6 bases, with 8 bases of the junction left unmatched. The CDR3 length is 15 residues. In germline, CDR1 is SGHNT, CDR2 YYREEE (reference sequence). The CDR3 nucleotides are TGTGCCAGCAGCGCTAACAGGGGGATCGATGAAAAACTGTTTTTT. As protein: CASSANRGIDEKLFF.

This clone was recorded a few times. The chain uses TRBV6-4 and TRBJ1-5, with D uncertain. V was pared by 3 bases and J by 5 bases, with 11 bases between. The CDR3 length is 14 residues. Germline CDR1 MRHNA, CDR2 SNTAGT. The CDR3 bases are TGTGCCAGCAGTGAAGGAGAGGGTTATCAGCCCCAGCATTTT. It encodes CASSEGEGYQPQHF.

The chain is built from TRBV2 and TRBJ1-6; no definite D call. Trimming shortened V by 3 bases and J by 8 bases, and 11 bases separated the two germline ends. The CDR3 runs 14 residues. CDR1 is SNHLY and CDR2 is FYNNEI in the germline V gene. The CDR3 spells CASSDGLWDSPLHF. As DNA, the CDR3 is TGTGCCAGCAGTGACGGCCTGTGGGATTCACCCCTCCACTTT.

This clone was seen a handful of times. This chain links TRBV15 with TRBJ2-5; TRBD2 agrees at 7 bases. CDR3 size: 14 residues. V dropped 8 bases and J dropped 4; count of bases not matched to a gene: 10. Germline CDR1 LNHNV, CDR2 YYDKDF (reference sequence). Here the CDR3 reads CATWGGLLAETQYF. The DNA for the CDR3 is TGTGCCACCTGGGGGGGTCTACTAGCAGAGACCCAGTACTTC. The variable domain in full, with the rest retrieved from reference TRBV15 and TRBJ2-5, is DAMVIQNPRYQVTQFGKPVTLSCSQTLNHNVMYWYQQKSSQAPKLLFHYYDKDFNNEADTPDNFQSRRPNTSFCFLDIRSPGLGDTAMYLCATWGGLLAETQYFGPGTRLLVL.

This clone was observed a handful of times. The V gene is TRBV9, the J gene TRBJ2-7; 8 positions agree with TRBD1. The CDR3 is 15 residues long. V shed 3 bases and J 1 base; nucleotides not matched to a gene: 6. The germline gives CDR1 SGDLS, CDR2 YYNGEE. This CDR3 reads CASSATGGRSYEQYF. The CDR3 nucleotides are TGTGCCAGCAGCGCAACAGGGGGTCGGTCCTACGAGCAGTACTTC.

The CDR3 region is CASSYPGPEAFF. The CDR3 coding sequence is TGTGCCAGCAGTTACCCTGGGCCTGAAGCTTTCTTT. The gene calls are TRBV6-5 and TRBJ1-1; D unresolved. V lost 2 bases, J lost 6 bases, and 7 bases lay in between. Per germline, CDR1 MNHEY and CDR2 SVGAGI. This CDR3 is 12 amino acids long.

CDR3 in DNA: TGTGCCAGCAGCTTGGCCCCTGACTATGGCTACACCTTC. Its protein is CASSLAPDYGYTF. The V and J genes are TRBV5-6 and TRBJ1-2; no definite D call. The CDR3 is 13 amino acids. Germline CDR1 reads SGHDT; CDR2 reads YYEEEE. V lost 0 bases, J lost 3 bases, and 6 bases lay in between.

The J gene is TRBJ2-3, the V gene TRBV11-2; D is unresolved. Per the germline V gene, CDR1 is SGHAT and CDR2 is FQNNGV. CDR3 length: 16 residues. The V end was cut by 2 bases, the J end by 2 bases, with 14 bases between. This CDR3 is CASSLSVGIVTDTQYF. The CDR3 DNA reads as TGTGCCAGCAGCTTAAGTGTTGGAATAGTCACAGATACGCAGTATTTT.